Below are 22 T cell receptor beta chains sequenced from a single sample in a study of CD8 T cells in ankylosing spondylitis (dated by TCRdb to 2017 to 2019). Receptor libraries were prepared by 5' RACE. These reads were obtained on an Illumina HiSeq 2500. TCRdb cleaned the public reads at Q25 with fastp, built clones with MiXCR and kept in-frame beta chains. Under each unique CDR3 protein, matching rows form one entry showing the most common genes and DNA. The sample records around 140,000 distinct CDR3 sequences, 9.5% to 12% of which are singletons. The ten most abundant clones make up around 4.3% of the sample. The sample taken for sequencing was blood, either unsorted or a sorted T cell fraction (not recorded which). The receptor source for this set is a female donor with ankylosing spondylitis or in good health (not recorded which).

This clonotype has a count of ten or more. This chain uses TRBV20-1 with TRBJ1-1, with unresolved D. V was pared by 0 bases and J by 1 base, with 9 bases between. Germline V gives CDR1 DFQATT, CDR2 SNEGSKA (reference sequence). The CDR3 runs 14 residues. The DNA of the CDR3 is TGCAGTGCTAGAGAGGGAGCAGGGAACACTGAAGCTTTCTTT. Its protein is CSAREGAGNTEAFF.

This clonotype came up many times. The gene calls are TRBV29-1 and TRBJ1-1; D possibly corresponds to TRBD1 (5 bases). CDR1 is SQVTM and CDR2 is ANQGSEA in the germline V gene. This CDR3 contains 14 residues. V lost 4 bases, J lost 7 bases, and 19 bases lay in between. The CDR3 region is CSVGSGGDSIEAFF. CDR3 sequence (DNA): TGCAGCGTTGGTTCGGGAGGGGATTCTATTGAAGCTTTCTTT. Full variable domain (outside the CDR3, taken from reference TRBV29-1 and TRBJ1-1): SAVISQKPSRDICQRGTSLTIQCQVDSQVTMMFWYRQQPGQSLTLIATANQGSEATYESGFVIDKFPISRPNLTFSTLTVSNMSPEDSSIYLCSVGSGGDSIEAFFGQGTRLTVV.

This clonotype appeared many times. The chain joins TRBV7-2 to TRBJ2-1; D gene ambiguous. V was clipped by 5 bases and J by 8 bases, with 16 bases between them. The V gene's germline CDR1 is SGHTA and CDR2 FQGNSA. The CDR3 sequence is 14 residues long. This CDR3 reads CASSPMTLTDEQFF. CDR3 coding DNA: TGTGCCAGCAGCCCTATGACCCTTACGGATGAGCAGTTCTTC.

V and J are TRBV11-3 and TRBJ2-5, with D possibly matching TRBD2 (5 bases). The CDR3 length is 14 residues. Trimming shortened V by 1 base and J by 5 bases, and 11 bases separated the two germline ends. Germline CDR1 is SGHNT and CDR2 is YENEEA. The CDR3 region is CASSLVGRRETQYF. The CDR3 nucleotides read TGTGCCAGCAGCTTAGTGGGCAGGAGGGAGACCCAGTACTTC.

In DNA form, the CDR3 reads TGCAGTGCTAGAGACGCCGACAGGGGGAAAGAGACCCAGTACTTC. It is translated as CSARDADRGKETQYF. The chain combines TRBV20-1 with TRBJ2-5; 9 bases match TRBD1. Germline CDR1 and CDR2: DFQATT and SNEGSKA (reference sequence). After removal of 0 bases from V and 3 bases from J, the junction contained 5 bases not matched to a gene. This CDR3 spans 15 amino acids.

This clonotype was seen ten or more times. V is TRBV20-1 and J is TRBJ2-4; 11 nucleotides line up with TRBD2. The CDR3 runs 17 residues. Germline V gene sequence: CDR1 DFQATT, CDR2 SNEGSKA (reference sequence). The CDR3 spells CSAILAGAHLAKNIQYF. The CDR3 nucleotides read TGCAGCGCGATACTAGCGGGGGCTCATCTAGCCAAAAACATTCAGTACTTC.

Ten or more counts support this clonotype. This sequence joins TRBV7-3 and TRBJ2-2; 9 bases fit TRBD2. Germline lookup yields CDR1 SGHTA and CDR2 FQGTGA. The CDR3 extends over 15 amino acids. J lost 5 bases, V lost 3 bases, and 4 bases had no gene match. The DNA for the CDR3 is TGTGCCAGCAGCTTCGACCTAGCGGGAACCGGGGAGCTGTTTTTT. It translates to CASSFDLAGTGELFF.

This clonotype has a count of ten or more. J is TRBJ2-1 and V is TRBV20-1, with 7 bases matching TRBD1. This CDR3 is 12 amino acids long. V lost 5 bases and J lost 6; bases outside the gene matches: 4. In germline, CDR1 is DFQATT, CDR2 SNEGSKA (reference sequence). The CDR3 DNA sequence: TGCAGTGCTCGGACAGGCCTCAATGAGCAGTTCTTC. Its protein is CSARTGLNEQFF.

In this sample, this clonotype turned up many times. The CDR3 DNA reads as TGTGCCACCAGTGATTTTAGCAGAAATGAGCAGTTCTTC. Protein: CATSDFSRNEQFF. The chain joins TRBV24-1 to TRBJ2-1; D unresolved. This CDR3 is 13 amino acids long. V lost 1 base to trimming and J lost 7 bases, with 7 bases between them. Germline assignment: CDR1 KGHDR and CDR2 SFDVKD.

This clonotype was counted at least ten times. The genes are TRBV7-2 and TRBJ2-7; 12 bases align to TRBD2. The CDR3 is 15 residues long. The germline CDR1 and CDR2 sequences are SGHTA and FQGNSA. The ends lost 5 bases at V and 5 bases at J; junction bases unmatched: 7. DNA of the CDR3: TGTGCCAGCAGCAAACTAGCGGGAGGAACCCACGAGCAGTACTTC. This codes for CASSKLAGGTHEQYF.

This clonotype was observed a few times. The CDR3 DNA reads TGTGCCAGCAGCTATCTCCCACGGGGGGGAAATGAGCAGTTCTTC. Its translation is CASSYLPRGGNEQFF. The chain couples TRBV11-3 to TRBJ2-1, with 8 bases aligning to TRBD2. There are 15 residues in the CDR3. Trimming removed 4 bases from V and 7 bases from J; junction bases left unmatched: 9. The germline gives CDR1 SGHNT, CDR2 YENEEA. The entire variable domain, with the rest obtained from reference TRBV11-3 and TRBJ2-1, is as follows: EAGVVQSPRYKIIEKKQPVAFWCNPISGHNTLYWYLQNLGQGPELLIRYENEEAVDDSQLPKDRFSAERLKGVDSTLKIQPAELGDSAVYLCASSYLPRGGNEQFFGPGTRLTVL.

V and J are TRBV7-9 and TRBJ2-7; 9 nucleotides align to TRBD1. J was trimmed by 3 bases and V by 6 bases; bases with no gene match: 6. Germline loops: CDR1 SEHNR, CDR2 FQNEAQ (reference sequence). The CDR3 has 14 amino acids. In nucleotides, the CDR3 is TGTGCCAGCAGTACCGGGACAGGGCACTACGAGCAGTACTTC. Amino acids: CASSTGTGHYEQYF.

This clonotype was observed many times. The gene calls are TRBV11-1 and TRBJ2-1; D may be TRBD1 (6 bases). Germline assignment: CDR1 SGHAT and CDR2 FQDESV (reference sequence). V lost 5 bases and J lost 8, with 16 bases in between. The CDR3 is 14 amino acids. CDR3 region: CASSPSRGWDEQFF. CDR3 DNA sequence: TGTGCCAGCAGCCCATCCAGGGGTTGGGATGAGCAGTTCTTC.

This clonotype was seen repeatedly, ten times or more. This chain uses TRBV7-2 with TRBJ2-7; possibly TRBD1 for D (6 bases). Germline V gene sequence: CDR1 SGHTA, CDR2 FQGNSA. The CDR3 is made up of 15 amino acids. V dropped 5 bases and J dropped 2 bases, with 16 bases sitting between them. The CDR3 coding sequence is TGTGCCAGCAGCCCCTCCGGACAGACAGCCTACGAGCAGTACTTC. Protein: CASSPSGQTAYEQYF.

This clonotype has at least ten counts. The DNA of the CDR3 is TGTGCCAGCAAGGCCCCGGGACGGATTAATTCACCCCTCCACTTT. It translates to CASKAPGRINSPLHF. The rearrangement uses TRBV27 and TRBJ1-6, with D tentatively TRBD1 (5 bases). Germline V gives CDR1 MNHEY, CDR2 SMNVEV (reference sequence). The CDR3 spans 15 residues. The germline V and J ends were trimmed by 7 bases and 6 bases, with 16 bases remaining between them.

This clonotype came up many times. CDR3 sequence: CSVTFRVNTEAFF. The CDR3 nucleotides are TGCAGCGTTACATTCAGGGTGAACACTGAAGCTTTCTTT. The V and J genes are TRBV29-1 and TRBJ1-1, with D maybe TRBD1 (5 bases). V was shortened by 5 bases and J by 0 bases, with 10 bases between the two germline ends. The CDR3 spans 13 residues. Germline CDR1 is SQVTM and CDR2 is ANQGSEA.

A few counts support this clonotype. This chain connects TRBV7-2 to TRBJ1-4; maybe TRBD1 (6 bases). CDR3 length: 15 amino acids. Trimming removed 5 bases from V and 4 bases from J, with 14 bases in between. Germline CDR1 is SGHTA and CDR2 is FQGNSA. CDR3 nucleotides: TGTGCCAGCAGCCAAGGACAGTTCGTTAATGAAAAACTGTTTTTT. Amino acids: CASSQGQFVNEKLFF.

This clonotype was counted ten times or more. The chain combines TRBV20-1 with TRBJ1-5, with a possible D match to TRBD1 (6 bases). The CDR3 length is 15 residues. From germline, CDR1 is DFQATT and CDR2 SNEGSKA (reference sequence). Trimming removed 3 bases from V and 5 bases from J, with 17 bases in between. The DNA for the CDR3 is TGCAGTGCTAGCGTGGGGACATTTAAGTATCAGCCCCAGCATTTT. The encoded protein is CSASVGTFKYQPQHF.

A few counts support this clonotype. The V gene is TRBV9, the J gene TRBJ2-2; 11 bases map to TRBD2. Germline V gene lookup returns CDR1 SGDLS and CDR2 YYNGEE. V was pared by 0 bases and J by 7 bases, with 5 bases of the junction left unmatched. This CDR3 region has 16 residues. CDR3 nucleotides: TGTGCCAGCAGCGTAGGTGTAGCGGGAGGGTACGGGGAGCTGTTTTTT. Its translation: CASSVGVAGGYGELFF. The whole variable domain, remainder taken from reference TRBV9 and TRBJ2-2, is DSGVTQTPKHLITATGQRVTLRCSPRSGDLSVYWYQQSLDQGLQFLIQYYNGEERAKGNILERFSAQQFPDLHSELNLSSLELGDSALYFCASSVGVAGGYGELFFGEGSRLTVL.

This clonotype appeared many times. CDR3 DNA sequence: TGTGCCTGGAGTGTAATGGCGAGCTCCTACGAGCAGTACTTC. It yields the protein CAWSVMASSYEQYF. J is TRBJ2-7 and V is TRBV30, with D uncertain. CDR3 length equals 14 residues. V lost 0 bases and J lost 0, with 9 bases in between. The germline V gene has CDR1 GTSNPN and CDR2 SVGIG (reference sequence). Full variable domain (outside the CDR3, taken from reference TRBV30 and TRBJ2-7): SQTIHQWPATLVQPVGSPLSLECTVEGTSNPNLYWYRQAAGRGLQLLFYSVGIGQISSEVPQNLSASRPQDRQFILSSKKLLLSDSGFYLCAWSVMASSYEQYFGPGTRLTVT.

This clonotype was seen many times. V gene TRBV6-1 combines with J gene TRBJ2-1; D unresolved. This CDR3 spans 16 amino acids. Trimming cost V 6 bases and J 5 bases, with 20 bases left between them. Germline loops: CDR1 MNHNS, CDR2 SASEGT. CDR3 residues: CASSRTASVVNNEQFF. The CDR3 DNA is TGTGCCAGCAGCAGAACCGCCTCCGTGGTCAACAATGAGCAGTTCTTC.

This clonotype was counted many times. The genes are TRBV11-2 and TRBJ1-1; D is unclear. The V gene's germline CDR1 is SGHAT and CDR2 FQNNGV. V was clipped by 1 base and J by 7 bases, with 7 bases between them. This CDR3 has 12 amino acids. The CDR3 region has the DNA TGTGCCAGCAGCTTAGCTTTGGGTGAAGCTTTCTTT. Protein product: CASSLALGEAFF.